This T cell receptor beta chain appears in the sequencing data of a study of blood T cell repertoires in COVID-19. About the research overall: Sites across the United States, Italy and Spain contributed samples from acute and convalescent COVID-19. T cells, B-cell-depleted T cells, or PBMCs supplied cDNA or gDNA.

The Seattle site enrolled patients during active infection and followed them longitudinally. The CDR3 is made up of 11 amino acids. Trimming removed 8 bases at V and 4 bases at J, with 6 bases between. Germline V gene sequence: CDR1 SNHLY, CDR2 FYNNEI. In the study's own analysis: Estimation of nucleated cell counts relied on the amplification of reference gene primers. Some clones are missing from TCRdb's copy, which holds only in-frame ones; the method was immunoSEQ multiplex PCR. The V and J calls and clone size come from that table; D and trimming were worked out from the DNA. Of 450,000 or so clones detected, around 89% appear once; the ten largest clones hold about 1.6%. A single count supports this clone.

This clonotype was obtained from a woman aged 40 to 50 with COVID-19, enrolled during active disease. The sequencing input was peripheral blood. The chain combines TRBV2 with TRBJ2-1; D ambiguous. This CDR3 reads CASREYNEQFF. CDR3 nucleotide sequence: TGTGCCAGCCGAGAGTACAATGAGCAGTTCTTC. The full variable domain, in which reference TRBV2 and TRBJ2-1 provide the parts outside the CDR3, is EPEVTQTPSHQVTQMGQEVILRCVPISNHLYFYWYRQILGQKVEFLVSFYNNEISEKSEIFDDQFSVERPDGSNFTLKIRSTKLEDSAMYFCASREYNEQFFGPGTRLTVL.